This T cell receptor (beta chain) is from a study of beta chain features in type 1 diabetes. Turning to the study itself: The examined sorted cells totaled some 99 million across samples. General study results and limits: When Type 1 diabetes patients were examined, their TCRB CDR3s proved moderately but significantly shorter in all four CD4+ subsets.

This clone was seen a few times. Its cognate antigen is unknown. There are 16 residues in the CDR3. Germline-derived CDR1 and CDR2 are LNHDA and SQIVND (reference sequence). Trimming removed 3 bases at V and 7 bases at J, with 21 bases between. Since all of the isolated RNA was reverse transcribed, expressed TCRB transcripts were what got sequenced. Clones were read by immunoSEQ multiplex PCR, and TCRdb kept only the in-frame ones, dropping some. The sample contains about 150,000 clones, roughly 10% of which appear only once. Sequencing was performed on central memory CD4+ T cells from blood. V and J are TRBV19 and TRBJ1-2; D is ambiguous. The receptor was derived from a woman aged 30 to 39 with type 1 diabetes. The CDR3 DNA reads TGTGCCAGTAGTATGAGATACACAGAGACGGCAGGTGGCTACACCTTC. Translated, it gives CASSMRYTETAGGYTF. The whole variable domain, remainder taken from reference TRBV19 and TRBJ1-2, is DGGITQSPKYLFRKEGQNVTLSCEQNLNHDAMYWYRQDPGQGLRLIYYSQIVNDFQKGDIAEGYSVSREKKESFPLTVTSAQKNPTAFYLCASSMRYTETAGGYTFGSGTRLTVV.